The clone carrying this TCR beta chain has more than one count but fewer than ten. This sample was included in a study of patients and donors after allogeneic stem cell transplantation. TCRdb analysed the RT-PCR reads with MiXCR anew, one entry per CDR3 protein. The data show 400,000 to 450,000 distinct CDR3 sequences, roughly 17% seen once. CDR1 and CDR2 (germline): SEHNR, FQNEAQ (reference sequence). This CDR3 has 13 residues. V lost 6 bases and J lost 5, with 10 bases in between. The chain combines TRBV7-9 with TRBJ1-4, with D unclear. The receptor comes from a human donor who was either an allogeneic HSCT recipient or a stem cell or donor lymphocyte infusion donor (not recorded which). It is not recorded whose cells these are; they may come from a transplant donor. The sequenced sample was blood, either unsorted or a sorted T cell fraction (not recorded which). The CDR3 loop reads CASRRTPNEKLFF. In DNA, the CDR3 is TGTGCCAGCAGACGAACACCAAATGAAAAACTGTTTTTT. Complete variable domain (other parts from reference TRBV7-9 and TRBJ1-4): DTGVSQNPRHKITKRGQNVTFRCDPISEHNRLYWYRQTLGQGPEFLTYFQNEAQLEKSRLLSDRFSAERPKGSFSTLEIQRTEQGDSAMYLCASRRTPNEKLFFGSGTQLSVL.